This T cell receptor (beta chain) appears in the sequencing data of a study of OX40 agonist ivuxolimab in advanced cancers. TCRdb's table, derived via immunoSEQ multiplex PCR, lists solely in-frame clones and lacks some. The repertoire has 90,000 to 95,000 clones, 87% of them found once; the top ten carry approximately 4%. V was clipped by 0 bases and J by 8 bases, with 12 bases between them. The germline gives CDR1 SGDLS, CDR2 YYNGEE. CDR3 length equals 15 residues. The sequencing here drew on CD4+ or CD8+ T cells sorted from blood, taken in a trial of the OX40 agonist ivuxolimab. J is TRBJ1-6 and V is TRBV9; TRBD1 is a possible D gene (6 bases). This TCR was sampled from an adult with an advanced solid tumor such as melanoma, head and neck, liver or kidney cancer. In DNA, the CDR3 is TGTGCCAGCAGCGTAGCAGGGGACATGGATTCACCCCTCCACTTT. Protein sequence: CASSVAGDMDSPLHF.